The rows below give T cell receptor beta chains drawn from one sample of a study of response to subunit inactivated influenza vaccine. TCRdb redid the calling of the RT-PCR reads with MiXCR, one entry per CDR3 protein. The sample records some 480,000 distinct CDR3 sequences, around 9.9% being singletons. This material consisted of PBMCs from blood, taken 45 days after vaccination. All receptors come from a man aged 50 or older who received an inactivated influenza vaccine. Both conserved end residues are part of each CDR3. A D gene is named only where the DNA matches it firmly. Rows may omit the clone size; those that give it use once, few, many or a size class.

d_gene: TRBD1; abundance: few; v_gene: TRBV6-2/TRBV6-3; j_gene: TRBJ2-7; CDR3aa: CASSDRTGDGNEQYF; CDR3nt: TGTGCCAGCAGTGACCGGACAGGGGATGGGAACGAGCAGTACTTC
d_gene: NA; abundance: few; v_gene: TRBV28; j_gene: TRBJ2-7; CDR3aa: CASSSLVTEQYF; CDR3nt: TGTGCCAGCAGTTCCTTAGTGACCGAGCAGTACTTC
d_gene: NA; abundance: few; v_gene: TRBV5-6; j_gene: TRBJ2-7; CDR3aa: CASSLRQAVYEQYF; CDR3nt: TGTGCCAGCAGCCTGAGACAGGCCGTCTACGAGCAGTACTTC
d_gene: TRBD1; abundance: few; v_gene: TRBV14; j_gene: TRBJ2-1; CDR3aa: CASSHQQGEQFF; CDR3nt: TGTGCCAGCAGCCACCAACAGGGGGAGCAGTTCTTC
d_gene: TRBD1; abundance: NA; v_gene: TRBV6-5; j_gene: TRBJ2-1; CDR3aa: CASSYRTGQLTYNEQFF; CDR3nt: TGTGCCAGCAGTTACAGGACAGGGCAGCTAACCTACAATGAGCAGTTCTTC
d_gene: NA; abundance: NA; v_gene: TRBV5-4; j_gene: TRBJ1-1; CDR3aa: CASSLKGTRNTEAFF; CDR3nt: TGTGCCAGCAGCTTGAAAGGTACGAGGAACACTGAAGCTTTCTTT
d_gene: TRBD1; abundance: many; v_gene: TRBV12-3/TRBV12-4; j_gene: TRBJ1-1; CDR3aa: CASREGANTEAFF; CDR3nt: TGTGCCAGCAGGGAGGGGGCCAACACTGAAGCTTTCTTT
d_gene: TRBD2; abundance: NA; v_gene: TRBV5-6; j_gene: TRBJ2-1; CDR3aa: CASSFRAAVAGAYNEQFF; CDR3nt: TGTGCCAGCAGCTTTAGGGCGGCTGTGGCGGGGGCCTACAATGAGCAGTTCTTC
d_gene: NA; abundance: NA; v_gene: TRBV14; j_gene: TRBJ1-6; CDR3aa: CASSQAWGSPLHF; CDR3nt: TGTGCCAGCAGCCAAGCTTGGGGTTCACCCCTCCACTTT
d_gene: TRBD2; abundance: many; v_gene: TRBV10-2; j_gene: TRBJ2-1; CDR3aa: CASRTVARGGNEQFF; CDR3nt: TGCGCCAGCAGGACCGTCGCCCGGGGGGGAAATGAGCAGTTCTTC
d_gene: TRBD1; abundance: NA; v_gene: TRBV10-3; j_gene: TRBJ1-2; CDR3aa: CAISEAGQDYGYTF; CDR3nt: TGTGCCATCAGTGAGGCGGGACAGGATTATGGCTACACCTTC
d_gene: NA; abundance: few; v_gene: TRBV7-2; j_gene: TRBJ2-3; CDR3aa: CASSLEPGLYTDTQYF; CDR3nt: TGTGCCAGCAGCTTAGAACCGGGACTCTACACAGATACGCAGTATTTT
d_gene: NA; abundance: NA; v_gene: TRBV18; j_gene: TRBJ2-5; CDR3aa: CASSPPGTGGETQYF; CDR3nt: TGTGCCAGCTCACCCCCCGGGACGGGGGGCGAGACCCAGTACTTC
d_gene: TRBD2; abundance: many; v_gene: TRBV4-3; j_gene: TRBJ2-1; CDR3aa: CASSQDHSASGSNEQFF; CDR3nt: TGCGCCAGCAGCCAAGATCATTCGGCTAGCGGGAGCAATGAGCAGTTCTTC
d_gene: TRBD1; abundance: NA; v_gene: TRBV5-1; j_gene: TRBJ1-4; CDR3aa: CASRLDRGRSEKLFF; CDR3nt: TGCGCCAGCAGACTGGACAGGGGGCGCAGTGAAAAACTGTTTTTT
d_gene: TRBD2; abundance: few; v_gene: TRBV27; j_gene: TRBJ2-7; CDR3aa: CASSQGGGPFSYEQYF; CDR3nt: TGTGCCAGCTCCCAGGGCGGGGGGCCCTTCTCCTACGAGCAGTACTTC
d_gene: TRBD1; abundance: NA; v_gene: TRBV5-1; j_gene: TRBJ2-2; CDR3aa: CASKNRGTGELFF; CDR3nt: TGCGCCAGCAAAAACAGGGGCACCGGGGAGCTGTTTTTT
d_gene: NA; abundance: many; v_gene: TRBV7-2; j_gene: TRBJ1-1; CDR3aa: CASSFPKDIGVLTEAFF; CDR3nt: TGTGCCAGCAGCTTCCCTAAGGACATCGGGGTGCTCACTGAAGCTTTCTTT
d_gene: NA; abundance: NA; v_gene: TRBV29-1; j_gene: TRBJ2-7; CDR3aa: CSVVSLSYEQYF; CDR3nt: TGCAGCGTTGTTTCTTTATCCTACGAGCAGTACTTC
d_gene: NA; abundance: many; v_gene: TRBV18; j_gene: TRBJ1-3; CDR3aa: CASSPGQGAGNTIYF; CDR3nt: TGTGCCAGCTCGCCGGGACAAGGGGCTGGAAACACCATATATTTT
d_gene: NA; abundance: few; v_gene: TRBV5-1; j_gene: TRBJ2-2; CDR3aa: CASSFGGTHTGELFF; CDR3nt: TGCGCCAGCAGCTTTGGTGGAACTCACACCGGGGAGCTGTTTTTT
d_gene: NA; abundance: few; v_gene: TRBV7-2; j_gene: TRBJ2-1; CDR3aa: CASSLFVRGPNEQFF; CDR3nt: TGTGCCAGCAGCTTATTTGTCAGGGGCCCCAATGAGCAGTTCTTC
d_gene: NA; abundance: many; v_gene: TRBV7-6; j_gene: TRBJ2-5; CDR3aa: CASSPNQETQYF; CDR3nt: TGTGCCAGCTCCCCTAACCAAGAGACCCAGTACTTC
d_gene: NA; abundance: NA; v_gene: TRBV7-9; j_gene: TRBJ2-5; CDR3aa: CASSSMGAKETQYF; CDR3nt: TGTGCCAGCAGCTCGATGGGAGCCAAAGAGACCCAGTACTTC
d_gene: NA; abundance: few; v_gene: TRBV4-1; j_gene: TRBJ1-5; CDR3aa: CASSQEGRINQPQHF; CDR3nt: TGCGCCAGCAGCCAAGAGGGACGGATCAATCAGCCCCAGCATTTT
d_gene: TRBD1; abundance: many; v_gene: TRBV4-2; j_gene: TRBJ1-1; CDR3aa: CASSQTDRGETEAFF; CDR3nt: TGTGCCAGCAGCCAGACGGACAGGGGAGAAACTGAAGCTTTCTTT
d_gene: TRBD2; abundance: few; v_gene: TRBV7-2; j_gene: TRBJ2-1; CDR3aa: CASSLASGASYNEQFF; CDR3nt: TGTGCCAGCAGCTTAGCGAGCGGGGCCTCCTACAATGAGCAGTTCTTC
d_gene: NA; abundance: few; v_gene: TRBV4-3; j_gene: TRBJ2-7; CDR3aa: CASSQGIRERNEQYF; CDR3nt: TGCGCCAGCAGCCAAGGAATTCGGGAGAGAAACGAGCAGTACTTC
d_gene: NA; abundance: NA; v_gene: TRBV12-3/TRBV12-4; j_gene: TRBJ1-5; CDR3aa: CASRPGTGGYQPQHF; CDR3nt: TGTGCCAGCAGGCCCGGGACCGGCGGATATCAGCCCCAGCATTTT
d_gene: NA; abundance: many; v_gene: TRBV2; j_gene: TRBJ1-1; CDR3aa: CASSVQRDTEAFF; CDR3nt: TGTGCCAGCAGTGTGCAAAGAGACACTGAAGCTTTCTTT
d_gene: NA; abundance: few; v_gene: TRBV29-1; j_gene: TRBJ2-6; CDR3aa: CSVGAPGGPGANVLTF; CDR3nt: TGCAGCGTCGGTGCCCCCGGGGGCCCTGGGGCCAACGTCCTGACTTTC
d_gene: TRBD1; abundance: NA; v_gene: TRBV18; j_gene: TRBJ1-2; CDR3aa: CASSPRDRGDGYTF; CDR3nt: TGTGCCAGCTCACCCCGGGACAGGGGTGACGGCTACACCTTC
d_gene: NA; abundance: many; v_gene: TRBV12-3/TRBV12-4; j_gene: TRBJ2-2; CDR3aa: CASSLSYTGELFF; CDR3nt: TGTGCCAGCAGTTTATCTTACACCGGGGAGCTGTTTTTT
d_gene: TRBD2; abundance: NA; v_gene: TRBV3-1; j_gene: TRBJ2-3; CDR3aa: CASSQERQRDTDTQYF; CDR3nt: TGTGCCAGCAGCCAAGAAAGACAGCGGGACACAGATACGCAGTATTTT
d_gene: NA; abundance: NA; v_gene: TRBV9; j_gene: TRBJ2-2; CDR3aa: CASNPTGSGTGELFF; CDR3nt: TGTGCCAGCAATCCCACAGGGTCGGGAACCGGGGAGCTGTTTTTT
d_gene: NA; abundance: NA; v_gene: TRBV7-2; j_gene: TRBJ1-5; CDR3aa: CASSLTAGHNQPQHF; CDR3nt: TGTGCCAGCAGCTTAACAGCAGGGCACAATCAGCCCCAGCATTTT
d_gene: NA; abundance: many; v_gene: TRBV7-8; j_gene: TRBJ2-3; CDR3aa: CASSFLGVSTDTQYF; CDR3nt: TGTGCCAGCAGCTTTTTAGGTGTTAGCACAGATACGCAGTATTTT
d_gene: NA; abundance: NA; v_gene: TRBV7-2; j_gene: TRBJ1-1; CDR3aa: CASSVDRLMNTEAFF; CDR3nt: TGTGCCAGCAGCGTTGACCGACTAATGAACACTGAAGCTTTCTTT
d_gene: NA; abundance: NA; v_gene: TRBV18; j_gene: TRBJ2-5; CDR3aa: CASSPPWVRETQYF; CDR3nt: TGTGCCAGCTCACCACCCTGGGTGCGGGAGACCCAGTACTTC
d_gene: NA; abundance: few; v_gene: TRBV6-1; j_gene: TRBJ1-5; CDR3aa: CASFGATNQPQHF; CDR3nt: TGTGCCAGCTTTGGGGCAACAAATCAGCCCCAGCATTTT
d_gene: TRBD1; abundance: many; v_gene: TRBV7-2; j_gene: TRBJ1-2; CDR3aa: CASSPTRQGVANYGYTF; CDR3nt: TGTGCCAGCAGCCCCACCCGACAGGGGGTAGCTAACTATGGCTACACCTTC
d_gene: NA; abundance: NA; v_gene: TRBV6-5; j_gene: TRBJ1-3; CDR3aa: CASSYSRSNRRISGNTIYF; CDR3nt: TGTGCCAGCAGTTACTCCCGATCGAACAGGAGAATCTCTGGAAACACCATATATTTT
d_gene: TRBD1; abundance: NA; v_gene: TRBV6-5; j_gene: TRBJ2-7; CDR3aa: CASSYYGRGLFGEQYF; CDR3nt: TGTGCCAGCAGTTACTACGGCAGGGGGCTGTTTGGCGAGCAGTACTTC
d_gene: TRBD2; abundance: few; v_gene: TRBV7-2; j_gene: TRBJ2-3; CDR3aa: CASSRTSGGVDTQYF; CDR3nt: TGTGCCAGCAGCCGGACTAGCGGGGGGGTAGATACGCAGTATTTT
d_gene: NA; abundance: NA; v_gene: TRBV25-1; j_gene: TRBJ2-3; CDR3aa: CASSRGLDTDTQYF; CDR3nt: TGTGCCAGCAGCAGGGGTTTAGACACAGATACGCAGTATTTT
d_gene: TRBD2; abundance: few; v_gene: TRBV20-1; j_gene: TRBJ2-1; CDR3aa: CSATNLAGGFNEQFF; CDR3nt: TGCAGTGCTACTAATCTAGCGGGTGGATTCAATGAGCAGTTCTTC
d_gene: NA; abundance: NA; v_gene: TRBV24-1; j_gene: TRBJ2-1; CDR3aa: CATSGASSYNEQFF; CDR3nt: TGCGCCACCAGTGGGGCAAGCTCCTACAATGAGCAGTTCTTC
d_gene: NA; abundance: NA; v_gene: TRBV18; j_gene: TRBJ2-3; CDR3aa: CASSRGSYTDTQYF; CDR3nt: TGTGCCAGCTCACGGGGGAGTTACACAGATACGCAGTATTTT
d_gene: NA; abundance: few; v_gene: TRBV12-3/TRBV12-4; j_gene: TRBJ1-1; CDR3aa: CASSPGTKAFF; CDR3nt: TGTGCCAGCAGTCCGGGGACAAAAGCTTTCTTT
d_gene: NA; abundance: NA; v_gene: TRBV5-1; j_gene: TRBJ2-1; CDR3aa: CASSGEIWGDNEQFF; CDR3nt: TGCGCCAGCAGCGGAGAAATATGGGGTGACAATGAGCAGTTCTTC
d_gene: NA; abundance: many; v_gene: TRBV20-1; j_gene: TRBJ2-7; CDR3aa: CSASDSVGVEQYF; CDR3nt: TGCAGTGCTAGTGATAGCGTGGGAGTGGAGCAGTACTTC
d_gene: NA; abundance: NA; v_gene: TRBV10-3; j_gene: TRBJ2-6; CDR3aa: CAISDSPAGANVLTF; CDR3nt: TGTGCCATCTCCGATAGTCCCGCTGGGGCCAACGTCCTGACTTTC
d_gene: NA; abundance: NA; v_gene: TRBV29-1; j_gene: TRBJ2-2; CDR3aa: CSVYRDTGELFF; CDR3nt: TGCAGCGTTTACAGAGACACCGGGGAGCTGTTTTTT
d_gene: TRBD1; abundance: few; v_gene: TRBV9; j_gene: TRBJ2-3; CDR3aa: CASSVGWGQGVLRTQYF; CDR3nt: TGTGCCAGCAGCGTAGGATGGGGACAGGGGGTTTTGCGGACGCAGTATTTT
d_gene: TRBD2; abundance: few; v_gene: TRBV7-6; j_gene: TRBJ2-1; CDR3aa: CASSPGTRAREEQFF; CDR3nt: TGTGCCAGCAGCCCCGGGACTAGGGCCCGGGAAGAGCAGTTCTTC
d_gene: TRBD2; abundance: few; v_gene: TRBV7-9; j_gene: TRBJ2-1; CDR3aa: CASRPGLAGVGNEQFF; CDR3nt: TGTGCCAGCAGACCAGGCCTAGCGGGAGTAGGCAATGAGCAGTTCTTC